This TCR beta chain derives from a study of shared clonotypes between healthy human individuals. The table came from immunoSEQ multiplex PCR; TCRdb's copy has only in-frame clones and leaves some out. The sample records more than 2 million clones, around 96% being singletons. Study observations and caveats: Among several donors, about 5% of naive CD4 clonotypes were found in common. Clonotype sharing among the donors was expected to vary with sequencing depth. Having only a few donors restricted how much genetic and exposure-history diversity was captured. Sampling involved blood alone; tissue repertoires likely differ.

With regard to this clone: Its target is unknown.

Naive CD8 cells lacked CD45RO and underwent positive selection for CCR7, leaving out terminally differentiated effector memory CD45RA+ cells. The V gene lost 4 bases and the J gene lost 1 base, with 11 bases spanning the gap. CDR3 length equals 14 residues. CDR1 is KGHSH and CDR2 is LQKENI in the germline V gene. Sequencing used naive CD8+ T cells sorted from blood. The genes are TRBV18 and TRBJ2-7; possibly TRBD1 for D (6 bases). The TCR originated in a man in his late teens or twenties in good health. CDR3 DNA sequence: TGTGCCAGCTCACTCGGGCAGGGGTCCTACGAGCAGTACTTC. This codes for CASSLGQGSYEQYF.